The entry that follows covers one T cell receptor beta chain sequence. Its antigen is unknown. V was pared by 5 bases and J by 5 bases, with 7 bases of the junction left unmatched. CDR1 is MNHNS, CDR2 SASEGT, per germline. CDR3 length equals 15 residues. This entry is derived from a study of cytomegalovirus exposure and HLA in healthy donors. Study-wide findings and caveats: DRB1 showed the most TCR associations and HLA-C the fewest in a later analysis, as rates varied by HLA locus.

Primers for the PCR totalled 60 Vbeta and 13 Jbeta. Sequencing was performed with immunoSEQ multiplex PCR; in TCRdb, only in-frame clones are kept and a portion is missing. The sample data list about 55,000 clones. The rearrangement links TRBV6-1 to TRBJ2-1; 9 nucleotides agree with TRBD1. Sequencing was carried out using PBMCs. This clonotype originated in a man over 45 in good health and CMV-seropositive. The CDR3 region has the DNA TGTGCCAGCAGTACAGGACAGGGGTCTGACAATGAGCAGTTCTTC. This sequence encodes CASSTGQGSDNEQFF.